Following are 3 T cell receptor beta chains from one sample sequenced in a study of spatial heterogeneity in lung cancer. This sample's time point: sample taken at primary tumor resection. TCRdb used MiXCR to reprocess the 5' RACE reads, holding one entry per CDR3 protein. The sample carries roughly 25,000 distinct CDR3 sequences, around 5.1% recorded once. The sample here was PBMCs, taken at surgery. The origin of the receptors is a male donor with early-stage non-small cell lung cancer.

This clonotype was seen repeatedly, ten times or more. The chain carries TRBV3-1 and TRBJ1-1; D is perhaps TRBD1 (6 bases). The CDR3 runs to 13 residues. With 7 bases removed from V and 4 bases from J, the gap between germline ends came to 13 bases. Germline CDR1 and CDR2: LGHDT and YNNKEL (reference sequence). CDR3 in amino acids: CASTATGLTEAFF. The CDR3 DNA reads TGTGCCAGCACCGCAACAGGGCTCACTGAAGCTTTCTTT.

There are many counts of this clonotype. The V and J genes are TRBV5-1 and TRBJ2-7; D ambiguous. This CDR3 region has 15 residues. Germline V CDR1 and CDR2: SGHRS, YFSETQ. V was clipped by 1 base and J by 1 base, with 12 bases between them. CDR3 loop: CASSLSGSRSYEQYF. The CDR3, as DNA: TGCGCCAGCAGCTTGTCCGGGTCCCGATCCTACGAGCAGTACTTC.

The table lists this clonotype with many counts. The rearrangement joins TRBV20-1 to TRBJ1-1; D is unclear. Germline CDR1 is DFQATT and CDR2 is SNEGSKA (reference sequence). The CDR3 is 13 amino acids. Trimming stripped 4 bases from V and 0 bases from J, with 9 bases between. The CDR3 region has the DNA TGCAGTGCTAATTCAGAAATGAACACTGAAGCTTTCTTT. It specifies CSANSEMNTEAFF.